Listed here are 29 T cell receptor beta chains from one sample, sequenced in a study of CD8 T cells in ankylosing spondylitis. Study results and caveats: Characteristic, it appeared, of ankylosing spondylitis blood was a TCR beta motif of fewer than 10 highly homologous variants.

TCRdb reprocessed the 5' RACE reads via MiXCR and lists one record per CDR3 protein. In the table there are 500,000 to 650,000 distinct CDR3 sequences, 5.3% of which are singletons. Antigen specificity for these receptors is unknown. Sequences were obtained from blood, either unsorted or a sorted T cell fraction (not recorded which). The receptors were gathered from a male donor with ankylosing spondylitis.

This clonotype appeared many times. The chain employs TRBV7-9 and TRBJ1-5, with D unresolved. CDR1 is SEHNR, CDR2 FQNEAQ, per germline (reference sequence). This CDR3 is built from 12 residues. Trimming took 2 bases from V and 7 from J, leaving 6 bases between them. CDR3 amino acids: CASSLPDQPQHF. DNA for the CDR3: TGTGCCAGCAGCTTACCGGACCAGCCCCAGCATTTT.

This clonotype was counted at least ten times. The chain combines TRBV20-1 with TRBJ1-2; D unresolved. In germline, CDR1 is DFQATT, CDR2 SNEGSKA (reference sequence). This CDR3 contains 15 residues. Trimming cost V 0 bases and J 0 bases, with 11 bases left between them. The CDR3 loop reads CSARDWSASNYGYTF. DNA for the CDR3: TGCAGTGCTAGAGATTGGTCAGCTTCTAACTATGGCTACACCTTC.

The V and J genes are TRBV5-5 and TRBJ1-2, with TRBD1 matching 7 bases. Germline CDR1 reads SGHKS; CDR2 reads YYEKEE (reference sequence). The V segment lost 2 bases and the J segment 11 bases; nucleotides outside the gene matches: 3. The CDR3 is 11 amino acids. CDR3 residues: CASSFDRVYTF. DNA for the CDR3: TGTGCCAGCAGCTTTGACAGGGTATACACCTTC.

The table lists this clonotype with many counts. This chain uses TRBV6-5 with TRBJ1-2; D unclear. This CDR3 is 14 amino acids long. Looked up from germline, CDR1 is MNHEY and CDR2 is SVGAGI. With 2 bases removed from V and 0 bases from J, the gap between germline ends came to 7 bases. The CDR3: CASSYDGANYGYTF. The CDR3, as DNA: TGTGCCAGCAGTTACGACGGAGCTAACTATGGCTACACCTTC.

This clonotype appeared a few times. The CDR3 sequence: CASSPFSGLGTGELFF. CDR3 coding DNA: TGTGCCAGCAGCCCGTTTAGCGGGTTGGGCACCGGGGAGCTGTTTTTT. This sequence joins TRBV7-9 and TRBJ2-2; 7 positions agree with TRBD2. V trimming: 5 bases; J trimming: 4 bases; junction bases outside the gene matches: 10. The CDR3 spans 16 residues. From germline, CDR1 is SEHNR and CDR2 FQNEAQ (reference sequence).

This clonotype was counted ten times or more. The CDR3 nucleotides are TGTGCCAGCAGCTTAAGAGGGGTAAAGGAGACCCAGTACTTC. Encoded protein: CASSLRGVKETQYF. The rearrangement uses TRBV7-2 and TRBJ2-5; possibly TRBD1 or TRBD2 for D (5 bases each). CDR1 is SGHTA, CDR2 FQGNSA, per germline. The CDR3 has 14 residues. The V end lost 2 bases, the J end lost 5 bases, and 12 bases lay between the germline ends.

This clonotype was recorded many times. This chain uses TRBV20-1 with TRBJ2-7; D is perhaps TRBD2 (6 bases). V was clipped by 2 bases and J by 4 bases, with 9 bases between them. CDR1 and CDR2 from the germline V gene are DFQATT and SNEGSKA (reference sequence). This CDR3 comprises 12 residues. CDR3 nucleotides: TGCAGTGCTAGACGGCGGGATTACGAGCAGTACTTC. Translation gives CSARRRDYEQYF.

This clonotype has at least ten counts. The chain combines TRBV7-2 with TRBJ2-5; 8 nucleotides align to TRBD2. Germline trimming cut 5 bases from V and 2 bases from J; bases unmatched to any gene: 4. CDR1 and CDR2 (germline): SGHTA, FQGNSA. This CDR3 comprises 14 residues. CDR3 nucleotides: TGTGCCAGCAGCGTAACTAGCGGACAAGAGACCCAGTACTTC. It is translated as CASSVTSGQETQYF.

This clonotype has ten or more counts. V and J are TRBV6-1 and TRBJ1-2, with D tentatively TRBD1 (5 bases). Germline CDR1 MNHNS, CDR2 SASEGT. V gave up 8 bases and J gave up 4 bases, with 14 bases separating them. There are 13 residues in the CDR3. CDR3 DNA: TGTGCCAGCGGGAAACAGGTTTTCTATGGCTACACCTTC. Its protein is CASGKQVFYGYTF.

This clonotype was seen many times. The chain uses TRBV6-6 and TRBJ2-2; 9 nucleotides align to TRBD1. Germline V lookup: CDR1 MNHNY, CDR2 SVGAGI (reference sequence). Germline trimming cut 4 bases from V and 9 bases from J; bases unmatched to any gene: 3. The CDR3 covers 13 residues. The CDR3 here is CASSSQGARELFF. As DNA, the CDR3 is TGTGCCAGCAGTTCACAGGGGGCGCGGGAGCTGTTTTTT.

This clonotype was observed many times. CDR3 bases: TGTGCCAGCAGCATCCGGGGAGGAACGAACACCGGGGAGCTGTTTTTT. Protein sequence: CASSIRGGTNTGELFF. The rearrangement links TRBV7-2 to TRBJ2-2; a weak D match, TRBD2 (6 bases). Germline CDR1 is SGHTA and CDR2 is FQGNSA. V lost 5 bases, J lost 0 bases, and 13 bases lay in between. The CDR3 is 16 residues long. The entire variable domain, with the rest obtained from reference TRBV7-2 and TRBJ2-2, is as follows: GAGVSQSPSNKVTEKGKDVELRCDPISGHTALYWYRQSLGQGLEFLIYFQGNSAPDKSGLPSDRFSAERTGGSVSTLTIQRTQQEDSAVYLCASSIRGGTNTGELFFGEGSRLTVL.

This clonotype was counted at least ten times. The V gene is TRBV5-1, the J gene TRBJ2-7; 7 bases match TRBD1. J was trimmed by 5 bases and V by 2 bases; bases with no gene match: 4. CDR3 length: 13 residues. Per germline, CDR1 SGHRS and CDR2 YFSETQ. The CDR3 here is CASSLDRANEQYF. The CDR3 DNA is TGCGCCAGCAGCTTAGACAGGGCGAACGAGCAGTACTTC. The full variable domain, rest sourced from reference TRBV5-1 and TRBJ2-7, is KAGVTQTPRYLIKTRGQQVTLSCSPISGHRSVSWYQQTPGQGLQFLFEYFSETQRNKGNFPGRFSGRQFSNSRSEMNVSTLELGDSALYLCASSLDRANEQYFGPGTRLTVT.

This clonotype was seen many times. This chain uses TRBV15 with TRBJ1-1; D may be TRBD1 (5 bases). This CDR3 has 15 amino acids. CDR1 LNHNV and CDR2 YYDKDF come from the germline V gene (reference sequence). V gave up 1 base and J gave up 8 bases, with 17 bases separating them. The DNA for the CDR3 is TGTGCCACCAGCAGAGTCTTCCGGGACTCAGGGGAAGCTTTCTTT. Translation: CATSRVFRDSGEAFF.

This clonotype came up many times. An end of the junction differs from the germline gene, which may be a read error. This chain uses TRBV10-3 with TRBJ1-2; 8 bases align to TRBD1. Germline V gene data show CDR1 as ENHRY and CDR2 as SYGVKD. This CDR3 is built from 12 residues. The CDR3 sequence is CAISTGTGLFLF. The CDR3 coding sequence is TGTGCCATCAGCACCGGGACAGGTCTCTTCCTCTTC.

A few counts support this clonotype. The chain is built from TRBV25-1 and TRBJ2-5; 7 positions match TRBD1. This CDR3 is 13 amino acids long. The germline CDR1 and CDR2 sequences are MGHDK and SYGVNS. V shed 6 bases, J shed 5 bases, and the junction held 6 bases outside the gene matches. The CDR3 sequence is CASRIGQVETQYF. DNA of the CDR3: TGTGCCAGCAGAATTGGACAGGTGGAGACCCAGTACTTC.

This clonotype showed up many times. This sequence joins TRBV19 and TRBJ2-1; 11 bases agree with TRBD2. V gave up 7 bases and J gave up 8 bases; unmatched junction bases: 13. CDR1 is LNHDA, CDR2 SQIVND, per germline (reference sequence). The CDR3 is 16 residues long. CDR3 protein: CASTGTSGSSSDEQFF. For the CDR3, the DNA is TGTGCCAGTACAGGCACTAGCGGGAGCTCGAGTGATGAGCAGTTCTTC.

Ten or more counts support this clonotype. An end of the junction differs from the germline gene, which may be a read error. The gene calls are TRBV6-2 or TRBV6-3 and TRBJ2-1, with a tentative D call TRBD1 (6 bases). Germline assignment: CDR1 MNHEY and CDR2 SVGEGT. The CDR3 has 11 residues. CDR3 bases: TGTGCAAGCAGTTGGGGACAAGAGCAGTTCTTC. This translates into CASSWGQEQFF.

This clonotype was seen more than once but under ten times. V usage is TRBV27 and J usage is TRBJ2-7, with a tentative D call TRBD1 (5 bases). Germline-derived CDR1 and CDR2 are MNHEY and SMNVEV (reference sequence). The CDR3 has 14 amino acids. V shed 4 bases and J shed 3 bases, with 13 bases lying between them. The CDR3 DNA follows: TGTGCCAGCAGTTATAAAGACAGTAACTACGAGCAGTACTTC. It codes for CASSYKDSNYEQYF.

The V gene is TRBV20-1, the J gene TRBJ2-1; D ambiguous. Germline V gene lookup returns CDR1 DFQATT and CDR2 SNEGSKA (reference sequence). With 5 bases removed from V and 4 bases from J, the gap between germline ends came to 12 bases. The CDR3 is made up of 13 amino acids. The chain's CDR3 is CSAPRTWYNEQFF. As DNA, the CDR3 is TGCAGTGCTCCTAGGACCTGGTACAATGAGCAGTTCTTC.

The rearrangement links TRBV27 to TRBJ2-5; 12 bases fit TRBD2. Trimming at V came to 6 bases and at J to 0 bases, leaving 5 bases not matched to a gene. The CDR3 is made up of 16 amino acids. CDR1 and CDR2 from the germline V gene are MNHEY and SMNVEV (reference sequence). In DNA form, the CDR3 reads TGTGCCAGCAGGGGGACTAGCGGGCGGTACCAAGAGACCCAGTACTTC. Translated, it gives CASRGTSGRYQETQYF.

This clonotype was detected ten times or more. This chain connects TRBV7-2 to TRBJ1-2; unclear D gene. The V gene lost 1 base and the J gene lost 0 bases, with 12 bases spanning the gap. CDR1 is SGHTA and CDR2 is FQGNSA in the germline V gene. The CDR3 is 16 amino acids. The CDR3 is CASSLGLDPSNYGYTF. The CDR3 region has the DNA TGTGCCAGCAGCTTAGGCCTAGACCCATCTAACTATGGCTACACCTTC.

This clonotype was counted at least ten times. V usage is TRBV28 and J usage is TRBJ2-1; the D is unclear. The V end lost 3 bases, the J end lost 7 bases, and 10 bases lay between the germline ends. There are 13 residues in the CDR3. CDR1 is MDHEN and CDR2 is SYDVKM in the germline V gene. The CDR3 DNA follows: TGTGCCAGCAGTTTGGGCTCAGAAAATGAGCAGTTCTTC. Protein sequence: CASSLGSENEQFF.

In its sample, this clonotype was seen many times. The DNA of the CDR3 is TGTGCCAGCAGTCCCCCGGACAGTTGGGGGCAAGAGACCCAGTACTTC. It codes for CASSPPDSWGQETQYF. The chain joins TRBV12-3 or TRBV12-4 to TRBJ2-5; TRBD1 might be the D (6 bases). The V gene lost 5 bases and the J gene lost 2 bases, with 18 bases spanning the gap. This CDR3 has 16 residues.

This clonotype has a count of ten or more. The J gene is TRBJ1-2, the V gene TRBV20-1, with 7 bases lining up with TRBD1. The CDR3 is made up of 14 amino acids. V lost 0 bases, J lost 6 bases, and 7 bases stayed unmatched. From germline, CDR1 is DFQATT and CDR2 SNEGSKA (reference sequence). The DNA of the CDR3 is TGCAGTGCTAGAGATATTTCAACAGGGGATGGCTACACCTTC. This gives the protein CSARDISTGDGYTF.

The gene calls are TRBV30 and TRBJ1-2; D is ambiguous. Germline V gene lookup returns CDR1 GTSNPN and CDR2 SVGIG (reference sequence). The CDR3 sequence is 15 residues long. V was trimmed by 5 bases and J by 5 bases, leaving 21 bases between them. For the CDR3, the DNA is TGTGCCTGGGGGGTCGGATCGCCCGCTAGATATGGCTACACCTTC. It codes for CAWGVGSPARYGYTF.

This clonotype was seen at least ten times. The rearrangement joins TRBV20-1 to TRBJ1-1; a weak D match, TRBD1 (5 bases). This CDR3 is built from 13 residues. Trimming took 3 bases from V and 3 from J, leaving 11 bases between them. From germline, CDR1 is DFQATT and CDR2 SNEGSKA (reference sequence). CDR3 residues: CSARSSGYTEAFF. For the CDR3, the DNA is TGCAGTGCTAGGAGCTCAGGGTACACTGAAGCTTTCTTT.

This clonotype was seen many times. The chain employs TRBV4-3 and TRBJ2-1; D possibly corresponds to TRBD2 (5 bases). The germline V gene encodes CDR1 LGHNA and CDR2 YSLEER. The V gene lost 0 bases and the J gene lost 10 bases, with 16 bases spanning the gap. The length of the CDR3 is 15 residues. The CDR3 nucleotides are TGCGCCAGCAGCCAAGACGTGAGGACTGAAGGCGAGCAGTTCTTC. Its protein product is CASSQDVRTEGEQFF.

This clonotype was seen at least ten times. The chain joins TRBV4-3 to TRBJ1-5, with no clear D. This CDR3 has 14 residues. Trimming left V 0 bases short and J 9 bases short, with 12 bases between. Germline loops: CDR1 LGHNA, CDR2 YSLEER. The DNA of the CDR3 is TGCGCCAGCAGCCAAGATTCCTTAGCGGGGCCCCAGCATTTT. Translating it yields CASSQDSLAGPQHF.

At least ten counts were recorded for this clonotype. The chain joins TRBV20-1 to TRBJ2-2; 7 bases are shared with TRBD2. With 5 bases clipped from V and 7 bases from J, the junction kept 4 bases outside the gene matches. This CDR3 comprises 12 residues. Germline-derived CDR1 and CDR2 are DFQATT and SNEGSKA (reference sequence). CDR3 sequence reads: CSAGQRGGELFF. In DNA form, the CDR3 reads TGCAGTGCTGGTCAGCGGGGCGGGGAGCTGTTTTTT.